These 16 T cell receptor beta chains originate from one sample sequenced in a study of T cells after yellow fever vaccination. Each CDR3 protein gets one entry after TCRdb re-called the 5' RACE reads with MiXCR. The data hold around 600,000 distinct CDR3 sequences, with 9% to 15% observed a single time. This specimen was PBMCs, taken on the day of the yellow fever booster vaccination. These receptor sequences come from a man between 25 and 39 years old who received the YFV17D yellow fever vaccine.

The sample holds many counts of this clonotype. The gene calls are TRBV7-2 and TRBJ1-2, with no clear D. CDR1 is SGHTA and CDR2 is FQGNSA in the germline V gene. The V end was cut by 5 bases, the J end by 8 bases, with 12 bases between. The CDR3 spans 12 residues. CDR3 DNA: TGTGCCAGCAGCGCGGTCTATGAGGGCTACACCTTC. This sequence encodes CASSAVYEGYTF.

This chain links TRBV29-1 with TRBJ2-7; 8 bases agree with TRBD1. The CDR3 contains 14 residues. The germline V gene encodes CDR1 SQVTM and CDR2 ANQGSEA. V lost 4 bases to trimming and J lost 4 bases; unmatched junction nucleotides: 9. The CDR3 region has the DNA TGCAGCGTTGGACAGGGGATGGGCATTTACGAGCAGTACTTC. It specifies CSVGQGMGIYEQYF.

This clonotype was recorded a few times. The chain recombines TRBV20-1 with TRBJ2-1; 12 bases align to TRBD2. CDR3 size: 15 residues. CDR1 is DFQATT, CDR2 SNEGSKA, per germline (reference sequence). Trimming cost V 0 bases and J 8 bases; bases outside gene matches: 5. The CDR3 DNA reads as TGCAGTGCTAGAGATCTGACTAGCGGGGGAGATGAGCAGTTCTTC. It yields the protein CSARDLTSGGDEQFF.

The chain couples TRBV5-1 to TRBJ2-1, with D perhaps being TRBD1 or TRBD2 (6 bases each). Between the trimmed V and J ends, which lost 2 bases and 4 bases, there was a span of 13 bases. The germline gives CDR1 SGHRS, CDR2 YFSETQ. This CDR3 is built from 15 residues. The CDR3 protein is CASSLGGGRYNEQFF. CDR3 sequence (DNA): TGCGCCAGCAGCTTAGGAGGGGGTCGGTACAATGAGCAGTTCTTC.

This clonotype was detected only a few times. The rearrangement links TRBV7-9 to TRBJ2-2; 7 nucleotides line up with TRBD2. This CDR3 region has 15 residues. Per germline, CDR1 SEHNR and CDR2 FQNEAQ (reference sequence). J gave up 3 bases and V 2 bases, and 3 bases lay outside the gene matches. CDR3 sequence: CASSLKAGDTGELFF. CDR3 nucleotides: TGTGCCAGCAGCTTAAAGGCGGGAGACACCGGGGAGCTGTTTTTT. Looking up the rest from reference TRBV7-9 and TRBJ2-2 gives the full variable domain: DTGVSQNPRHKITKRGQNVTFRCDPISEHNRLYWYRQTLGQGPEFLTYFQNEAQLEKSRLLSDRFSAERPKGSFSTLEIQRTEQGDSAMYLCASSLKAGDTGELFFGEGSRLTVL.

This clonotype was recorded a few times. This chain uses TRBV4-1 with TRBJ1-1; D is unresolved. The length of the CDR3 is 13 residues. V shed 0 bases and J shed 8 bases, with 10 bases lying between them. CDR1 is MGHRA and CDR2 is YSYEKL in the germline V gene. The CDR3 protein is CASSQDVAREAFF. Here the CDR3 DNA reads TGCGCCAGCAGCCAAGATGTGGCTCGAGAAGCTTTCTTT.

This clonotype was picked up a small number of times. CDR3 region: CASSVEDRDTQYF. CDR3 in DNA: TGCGCCAGCAGCGTGGAGGACAGGGATACGCAGTATTTT. The rearrangement uses TRBV5-1 and TRBJ2-3, with 7 positions matching TRBD1. This CDR3 has 13 residues. Trimming removed 4 bases from V and 6 bases from J; junction bases left unmatched: 5. Germline CDR1 is SGHRS and CDR2 is YFSETQ.

This clonotype was found many times. The chain is built from TRBV5-6 and TRBJ2-1; no definite D call. From germline, CDR1 is SGHDT and CDR2 YYEEEE. V lost 1 base, J lost 6 bases, and 11 bases lay in between. CDR3 length equals 14 residues. In DNA form, the CDR3 reads TGTGCCAGCAGCTTGAATGTGGCCTCCAATGAGCAGTTCTTC. This translates into CASSLNVASNEQFF.

To note about this clonotype: Germline and junction disagree at one end, which may indicate a read error. This chain links TRBV20-1 with TRBJ2-7; 14 bases agree with TRBD2. This CDR3 has 14 residues. Germline-derived CDR1 and CDR2 are DFQATT and SNEGSKA (reference sequence). The CDR3 region is CCAYGLAGGYEQYF. The CDR3 DNA is TGCTGTGCTTATGGACTAGCGGGAGGTTACGAGCAGTACTTC.

This clonotype was counted at least ten times. The rearrangement uses TRBV29-1 and TRBJ2-1; D not certain. This CDR3 is 14 amino acids long. Germline CDR1 and CDR2: SQVTM and ANQGSEA. V shed 4 bases and J shed 4 bases, with 14 bases lying between them. The CDR3 nucleotides read TGCAGCGTTGCCCAAACCCTCGAATACAATGAGCAGTTCTTC. Residues: CSVAQTLEYNEQFF.

A few counts support this clonotype. The rearrangement uses TRBV5-4 and TRBJ2-3; D unclear. This CDR3 region has 13 residues. The germline V gene encodes CDR1 SGHNT and CDR2 YYREEE (reference sequence). V lost 1 base to trimming and J lost 8 bases, with 11 bases between them. The CDR3 bases are TGTGCCAGCAGCTTGCCCTCGGACGCTACGCAGTATTTT. Translated: CASSLPSDATQYF.

In its sample, this clonotype was seen a few times. The CDR3 sequence: CASNRGASGSRNTQYF. In DNA, the CDR3 is TGTGCCAGCAACAGGGGAGCTAGCGGGAGTCGAAATACGCAGTATTTT. V and J are TRBV7-2 and TRBJ2-3; TRBD2 matches at 10 bases. The CDR3 is 16 residues long. J lost 7 bases, V lost 7 bases, and 14 bases had no gene match. The germline CDR1 and CDR2 sequences are SGHTA and FQGNSA.

V gene TRBV5-4 combines with J gene TRBJ2-2; D possibly corresponds to TRBD1 (6 bases). Trimming took 4 bases from V and 4 from J, leaving 17 bases between them. The germline gives CDR1 SGHNT, CDR2 YYREEE (reference sequence). This CDR3 is 16 amino acids long. The CDR3 bases are TGTGCCAGCAGCCCTGACCCAGGGGTTAGCACCGGGGAGCTGTTTTTT. This sequence encodes CASSPDPGVSTGELFF. Supplemented by reference TRBV5-4 and TRBJ2-2, the full variable domain reads ETGVTQSPTHLIKTRGQQVTLRCSSQSGHNTVSWYQQALGQGPQFIFQYYREEENGRGNFPPRFSGLQFPNYSSELNVNALELDDSALYLCASSPDPGVSTGELFFGEGSRLTVL.

The chain is built from TRBV5-1 and TRBJ2-7; the D gene is possibly TRBD2 (6 bases). V gave up 4 bases and J gave up 11 bases, with 19 bases separating them. Per germline, CDR1 SGHRS and CDR2 YFSETQ. This CDR3 contains 13 residues. CDR3 region: CASSLDLGSGKYF. The CDR3 DNA follows: TGCGCCAGCAGCCTGGATCTCGGGAGCGGAAAGTACTTC. The full variable domain, with the rest looked up from reference TRBV5-1 and TRBJ2-7, is KAGVTQTPRYLIKTRGQQVTLSCSPISGHRSVSWYQQTPGQGLQFLFEYFSETQRNKGNFPGRFSGRQFSNSRSEMNVSTLELGDSALYLCASSLDLGSGKYFGPGTRLTVT.

This clonotype was seen more than once but under ten times. The V and J genes are TRBV28 and TRBJ2-5, with 10 bases fitting TRBD1. The CDR3 consists of 16 residues. V dropped 5 bases and J dropped 0; count of bases not matched to a gene: 6. The V gene's germline CDR1 is MDHEN and CDR2 SYDVKM. The CDR3 sequence: CASSAIGTGDQETQYF. In DNA, the CDR3 is TGTGCCAGCAGTGCGATCGGGACAGGGGACCAAGAGACCCAGTACTTC.

This rearrangement joins TRBV25-1 to TRBJ2-5; TRBD2 agrees at 10 bases. The CDR3 consists of 16 residues. With 4 bases clipped from V and 1 base from J, the junction kept 6 bases outside the gene matches. Germline CDR1 MGHDK, CDR2 SYGVNS. CDR3 in amino acids: CASSGRLAGFQETQYF. CDR3 nucleotides: TGTGCCAGCAGTGGACGACTAGCGGGCTTCCAAGAGACCCAGTACTTC.